A selection of T cell receptor beta chains follows, all from one sample in a study of cytomegalovirus exposure and HLA in healthy donors. Method: immunoSEQ multiplex PCR; TCRdb's copy keeps in-frame clones and lacks some. The data show over 85,000 clones, over 85% seen once. The specimen sequenced was PBMCs. Receptors originate from a woman aged 18-29 years in good health and CMV-seronegative. Each CDR3 is given with its conserved first and last residue. D genes are given only for firm matches. Only some rows state a clone size, as once, few, many or a class for expanded clones.

j_call v_call clone_size d_call cdr3_nt cdr3_aa
TRBJ2-1 TRBV4-3 - - TGCGCCAGCAGCCAAGATAGGGACTCGTACAATGAGCAGTTCTTC CASSQDRDSYNEQFF
TRBJ2-1 TRBV7-9 - TRBD2 TGTGCCAGCAGCCCCCGGTTAGGACTAGGGCGCTACAATGAGCAGTTCTTC CASSPRLGLGRYNEQFF
TRBJ2-7 TRBV7-9 - TRBD2 TGTGCTGCGGGAGATATGACCTACGAGCAGTACTTC CAAGDMTYEQYF
TRBJ1-1 TRBV29-1 - TRBD1 TGCAGCGTCCAATTAATGGGACAGCTTCCACTTGGCGAAGGCCGGGGAGCTTTCTTT CSVQLMGQLPLGEGRGAFF
TRBJ2-3 TRBV7-8 - - TGTGCCAGCAGCTTAAGCGGTAGCACAGATACGCAGTATTTT CASSLSGSTDTQYF
TRBJ1-3 TRBV18 - - TGTGCCAGCTCACCGACAACCGGGGATGTAAGGAGCACCATATATTTT CASSPTTGDVRSTIYF
TRBJ1-1 TRBV29-1 - - TGCAGCGGCGGTCCTCCGAACACTGAAGCTTTCTTT CSGGPPNTEAFF
TRBJ2-5 TRBV5-4 - - TGTGCCAGCAGCCCCGTCGAGGTTCAAGAGACCCAGTACTTC CASSPVEVQETQYF
TRBJ2-5 TRBV5-4 - TRBD2 TGTGCCAGCACCCCCCATCCCGCTAGCGGGAAAGAGACCCAGTACTTC CASTPHPASGKETQYF
TRBJ2-7 TRBV18 - - TGTGCCAGCTCGATAGACTTAGCCTACGAGCAGTACTTC CASSIDLAYEQYF
TRBJ1-1 TRBV7-9 - - TGTGCCAGCCGCCCTGACGGGGGGAACACTGAAGCTTTCTTT CASRPDGGNTEAFF
TRBJ2-5 TRBV7-9 - TRBD2 TGTGCCACCCCCGGGGGGAGTGGAGAGACCCAGTACTTC CATPGGSGETQYF
TRBJ1-5 TRBV28 - - TGTGCCAGCAGTTTTTGGGGCCAGAACTACAATCAGCCCCAGCATTTT CASSFWGQNYNQPQHF
TRBJ2-3 TRBV15 - - TGTGCCACCAGCAGAGGAAGCGGGAGCACAGATACGCAGTATTTT CATSRGSGSTDTQYF
TRBJ2-6 TRBV7-2 - - TGTGCCAGCAGCTTAGCAGCTCCTGGGGCCAACGTCCTGACTTTC CASSLAAPGANVLTF
TRBJ1-1 TRBV19 - - TGTGCCAGTCTTATGGGGGACATGAACACTGAAGCTTTCTTT CASLMGDMNTEAFF
TRBJ2-5 TRBV5-6 - TRBD1 TGTGCCAGCAGCCGTTCCGGGACAGGGGCCCAAGAGACCCAGTACTTC CASSRSGTGAQETQYF
TRBJ2-3 TRBV13 - TRBD2 TGTGCCAGCAGCTCCCGCGGTAGCGGGAGCACAGATACGCAGTATTTT CASSSRGSGSTDTQYF
TRBJ2-1 TRBV5-4 - - TGTGCCAGCAGCTTGTTGGAGCCCTTGGGCAATGAGCAGTTCTTC CASSLLEPLGNEQFF
TRBJ1-1 TRBV29-1 - TRBD1 TGCAGCGTTGAACAGGGGGTGATCACTGAAGCTTTCTTT CSVEQGVITEAFF
TRBJ1-1 TRBV5-1 - TRBD1 TGCGCCAGCAGCTTTAACAGGGGGCAGAGGGACACTGAAGCTTTCTTT CASSFNRGQRDTEAFF
TRBJ2-7 TRBV6-6 - - TGTGCCAGCTCTCCAGGGATAGGCCACGAGCAGTACTTC CASSPGIGHEQYF
TRBJ2-5 TRBV5-1 - - TGCGCCAGCAGCTTGAGTACGGGAGAGACCCAGTACTTC CASSLSTGETQYF
TRBJ2-3 TRBV5-1 - - TGCGCCAGCAGCTCCTCTACAGCAGATACGCAGTATTTT CASSSSTADTQYF
TRBJ2-5 TRBV19 - - TGTGCCAGTAAAGGCGGGGAGACCCAGTACTTC CASKGGETQYF
TRBJ2-7 TRBV27 - - TGTGCCAGCAGGGTAGACTCGGGGAGTCTTTACGAGCAGTACTTC CASRVDSGSLYEQYF
TRBJ2-7 TRBV7-9 - TRBD2 TGTGCCAGCAGCACCGGACTAGCGGGGACGACCGAGCAGTACTTC CASSTGLAGTTEQYF
TRBJ1-5 TRBV18 - TRBD1 TGTGCCAGCTCACCAAGGGGACAGGGTCGGCCGAATCAGCCCCAGCATTTT CASSPRGQGRPNQPQHF
TRBJ2-7 TRBV25-1 - - TGTGCCAGCAGTCGGGGACTCCCAAGCTACGAGCAGTACTTC CASSRGLPSYEQYF
TRBJ1-2 TRBV19 - - TGTGCCAGTAGTAGGGGGCGTCGGGGCGGCTACACCTTC CASSRGRRGGYTF
TRBJ1-4 TRBV2 - TRBD1 TGTGCCAGCAGTGAGCGCAGGGGGCGAGGCGAAAAACTGTTTTTT CASSERRGRGEKLFF
TRBJ1-2 TRBV25-1 - TRBD1 TGTGCCAGCAGTGGGGGACAGGGGAGTTTTTTTCATGGCTACACCTTC CASSGGQGSFFHGYTF
TRBJ2-5 TRBV5-1 - - TGCGCCAGCAGCTTGAATTGGGGCCGGGCCGACACCCAGTACTTC CASSLNWGRADTQYF
TRBJ2-5 TRBV30 once - TGTGCCTGGTCAGGGTACCAAGAGACCCAGTACTTC CAWSGYQETQYF
TRBJ2-1 TRBV29-1 - TRBD1 TGCAGCGTTGAGGGGACAGGGACCTACAATGAGCAGTTCTTC CSVEGTGTYNEQFF
TRBJ2-7 TRBV6-1 - TRBD1 TGTGCCAGCAGTGATACCAGGGGGCCCTACGAGCAGTACTTC CASSDTRGPYEQYF
TRBJ2-3 TRBV6-1 - - TGTGCCAGCAGTGCCCAGACTGGCCCGGGAGATACGCAGTATTTT CASSAQTGPGDTQYF
TRBJ1-4 TRBV19 - - TGTGCCAGTAGTGGCCAGGGTAGGGAAAAACTGTTTTTT CASSGQGREKLFF
TRBJ1-5 TRBV7-3 - - TGTGCCAGCACCTTAGGAGGTGAGCGGGAGCAGCCCCAGCATTTT CASTLGGEREQPQHF
TRBJ2-1 TRBV27 once - TGTGCCAGCAGACCGAGCTCCTACAATGAGCAGTTCTTC CASRPSSYNEQFF
TRBJ1-1 TRBV13 - - TGTGCCAGCAGCTTAACGGGAGTAGGGGTGACTGAAGCTTTCTTT CASSLTGVGVTEAFF
TRBJ2-7 TRBV6-6 - - TGTGCCAGCTCCCTGCTGGGTCAGGGTCGCGAGCAGTACTTC CASSLLGQGREQYF
TRBJ1-1 TRBV11-1 - TRBD1 TGTGCCAGCAGCTTAGGACAGGGGGCCACTGAAGCTTTCTTT CASSLGQGATEAFF